These 18 T cell receptor beta chains share one sample of origin, sequenced in a study of control samples from healthy donors and cancer patients. TCRdb's copy holds only in-frame clones and misses some; the assay was immunoSEQ multiplex PCR. The table records some 35,000 clones, approximately 93% of them present only once. The sample comprised PBMCs. The receptors come from a middle-aged man with colorectal cancer.

This clone was seen just once. The chain has TRBV29-1 and TRBJ2-2; D remains ambiguous. The germline CDR1 and CDR2 sequences are SQVTM and ANQGSEA. CDR3 length equals 13 residues. V lost 4 bases to trimming and J lost 1 base, with 7 bases between them. DNA for the CDR3: TGCAGCGTTGCAGAACAGAACACCGGGGAGCTGTTTTTT. Its protein product is CSVAEQNTGELFF.

The chain links TRBV20-1 to TRBJ1-5; maybe TRBD1 (6 bases). Trimming took off 3 bases at V and 6 bases at J, with 9 bases between the two ends. CDR1 and CDR2 from the germline V gene are DFQATT and SNEGSKA (reference sequence). This CDR3 has 12 residues. The CDR3 DNA reads TGCAGTGCTAGTTTAGGGGGTCAGCCCCAGCATTTT. Protein product: CSASLGGQPQHF.

The J gene is TRBJ1-4, the V gene TRBV5-1, with 7 bases matching TRBD1. J was trimmed by 7 bases and V by 4 bases; bases with no gene match: 13. This CDR3 contains 16 residues. Germline assignment: CDR1 SGHRS and CDR2 YFSETQ. In DNA form, the CDR3 reads TGCGCCAGCAGCGGAGACAGGGATCCGGTGACTGAAAAACTGTTTTTT. Residues: CASSGDRDPVTEKLFF. The full variable domain, with the rest looked up from reference TRBV5-1 and TRBJ1-4, is KAGVTQTPRYLIKTRGQQVTLSCSPISGHRSVSWYQQTPGQGLQFLFEYFSETQRNKGNFPGRFSGRQFSNSRSEMNVSTLELGDSALYLCASSGDRDPVTEKLFFGSGTQLSVL.

V and J are TRBV19 and TRBJ1-5; 8 bases agree with TRBD1. J gave up 3 bases and V 5 bases, and 6 bases lay outside the gene matches. Looked up from germline, CDR1 is LNHDA and CDR2 is SQIVND (reference sequence). The CDR3 contains 15 residues. CDR3 region: CASSAGQGYNQPQHF. In DNA, the CDR3 is TGTGCCAGTAGTGCCGGACAGGGCTACAATCAGCCCCAGCATTTT. The full variable domain, rest sourced from reference TRBV19 and TRBJ1-5, is DGGITQSPKYLFRKEGQNVTLSCEQNLNHDAMYWYRQDPGQGLRLIYYSQIVNDFQKGDIAEGYSVSREKKESFPLTVTSAQKNPTAFYLCASSAGQGYNQPQHFGDGTRLSIL.

This clone was counted a single time. Here the CDR3 reads CASSEARLQETQYF. The CDR3 region has the DNA TGTGCCAGCAGTGAGGCGAGACTTCAAGAGACCCAGTACTTC. The rearrangement links TRBV25-1 to TRBJ2-5; D gene uncertain. The V end lost 3 bases, the J end lost 2 bases, and 10 bases lay between the germline ends. This CDR3 contains 14 residues. The V gene's germline CDR1 is MGHDK and CDR2 SYGVNS.

This sequence joins TRBV7-3 and TRBJ2-1, with D possibly TRBD2 on 7 matching bases. Germline V CDR1 and CDR2: SGHTA, FQGTGA. Trimming removed 4 bases from V and 7 bases from J, with 20 bases in between. The CDR3 has 16 amino acids. CDR3 protein: CASSSPGRGAQNEQFF. Written as DNA, the CDR3 is TGTGCCAGCAGCTCCCCGGGTCGGGGGGCCCAGAATGAGCAGTTCTTC. Variable domain in full (rest from reference TRBV7-3 and TRBJ2-1): GAGVSQTPSNKVTEKGKYVELRCDPISGHTALYWYRQSLGQGPEFLIYFQGTGAADDSGLPNDRFFAVRPEGSVSTLKIQRTERGDSAVYLCASSSPGRGAQNEQFFGPGTRLTVL.

A single count supports this clone. This chain's CDR3 is CASSLALWRSQETQYF. CDR3 bases: TGTGCCAGCAGCTTAGCTCTCTGGAGGTCCCAAGAGACCCAGTACTTC. The chain carries TRBV7-8 and TRBJ2-5; a possible D gene is TRBD2 (5 bases). Trimming pared 0 bases from V and 1 base from J, leaving 12 bases between. Looked up from germline, CDR1 is SGHVS and CDR2 is FQNEAQ. The CDR3 contains 16 residues. The variable domain in full, with the rest retrieved from reference TRBV7-8 and TRBJ2-5, is GAGVSQSPRYKVAKRGQDVALRCDPISGHVSLFWYQQALGQGPEFLTYFQNEAQLDKSGLPSDRFFAERPEGSVSTLKIQRTQQEDSAVYLCASSLALWRSQETQYFGPGTRLLVL.

The genes are TRBV30 and TRBJ1-4; possibly TRBD1 for D (6 bases). Germline CDR1 is GTSNPN and CDR2 is SVGIG (reference sequence). This CDR3 has 15 residues. With 1 base removed from V and 8 bases from J, the gap between germline ends came to 17 bases. CDR3 sequence reads: CAWSADRPAGEKLFF. The DNA for the CDR3 is TGTGCCTGGAGTGCCGACAGGCCCGCGGGGGAAAAACTGTTTTTT. Full variable domain (missing parts from reference TRBV30 and TRBJ1-4): SQTIHQWPATLVQPVGSPLSLECTVEGTSNPNLYWYRQAAGRGLQLLFYSVGIGQISSEVPQNLSASRPQDRQFILSSKKLLLSDSGFYLCAWSADRPAGEKLFFGSGTQLSVL.

The J gene is TRBJ1-4, the V gene TRBV12-5; D call uncertain. V was trimmed by 2 bases and J by 6 bases, leaving 4 bases between them. This CDR3 is built from 12 residues. The germline V gene has CDR1 LGHNT and CDR2 FRNRAP. In nucleotides, the CDR3 is TGTGCTAGTGGTTTGAGCGATGAAAAACTGTTTTTT. Protein sequence: CASGLSDEKLFF.

The chain combines TRBV3-1 (or the pseudogene TRBV3-2) with TRBJ1-1; no clear D. The CDR3 runs 16 residues. CDR1 is LGHDT and CDR2 is YNNKEL in the germline V gene (reference sequence). V lost 0 bases to trimming and J lost 4 bases, with 15 bases between them. CDR3: CASSQDAAGGGTEAFF. The DNA of the CDR3 is TGTGCCAGCAGCCAAGATGCCGCAGGAGGAGGCACTGAAGCTTTCTTT.

The chain employs TRBV5-1 and TRBJ1-1; 11 bases align to TRBD1. The V gene's germline CDR1 is SGHRS and CDR2 YFSETQ. V was pared by 5 bases and J by 0 bases, with 6 bases of the junction left unmatched. The CDR3 is 16 amino acids. Here the CDR3 reads CASRHGQGAMNTEAFF. The CDR3 region has the DNA TGCGCCAGCAGACATGGACAGGGGGCAATGAACACTGAAGCTTTCTTT. Complete variable domain (other parts from reference TRBV5-1 and TRBJ1-1): KAGVTQTPRYLIKTRGQQVTLSCSPISGHRSVSWYQQTPGQGLQFLFEYFSETQRNKGNFPGRFSGRQFSNSRSEMNVSTLELGDSALYLCASRHGQGAMNTEAFFGQGTRLTVV.

The chain has TRBV2 and TRBJ2-2; TRBD2 aligns across 8 bases. This CDR3 has 14 residues. Trimming took 3 bases from V and 10 from J; bases not matched to a gene: 7. The germline gives CDR1 SNHLY, CDR2 FYNNEI. The CDR3 DNA follows: TGTGCCAGCAGTGATCACGGGAGGGGGTTGGAGCTGTTTTTT. Translation: CASSDHGRGLELFF.

Here the CDR3 reads CASSRDRGSTEAFF. The CDR3 DNA sequence: TGTGCCAGCAGCCGGGACAGGGGATCGACTGAAGCTTTCTTT. The chain carries TRBV11-2 and TRBJ1-1, with 10 bases identical to TRBD1. Germline loops: CDR1 SGHAT, CDR2 FQNNGV. V gave up 5 bases and J gave up 5 bases; unmatched junction bases: 5. This CDR3 region has 14 residues.

V and J are TRBV4-1 and TRBJ1-2, with D unclear. Germline V gives CDR1 MGHRA, CDR2 YSYEKL. The V end lost 1 base, the J end lost 8 bases, and 8 bases lay between the germline ends. The CDR3 contains 12 residues. The CDR3 sequence: CASSQVGVGYTF. CDR3 in DNA: TGCGCCAGCAGCCAAGTAGGTGTAGGCTACACCTTC.

The chain combines TRBV27 with TRBJ2-5; TRBD2 matches at 14 bases. This CDR3 has 15 residues. V lost 5 bases and J lost 7; bases outside the gene matches: 6. CDR1 is MNHEY and CDR2 is SMNVEV in the germline V gene (reference sequence). As DNA, the CDR3 is TGTGCCAGCAGTCCCGGGACTAGCGGGGGTGGGACCCAGTACTTC. This sequence encodes CASSPGTSGGGTQYF.

The chain is built from TRBV7-7 and TRBJ2-5, with TRBD1 identical over 9 bases. Trimming took 5 bases from V and 0 from J; bases not matched to a gene: 10. The V gene's germline CDR1 is SSHAT and CDR2 FNYEAQ (reference sequence). The CDR3 contains 17 residues. The CDR3 bases are TGTGCCAGCAGCCCGAGTTGGGGACAGGGCAACCAAGAGACCCAGTACTTC. It specifies CASSPSWGQGNQETQYF.

This clone was seen a single time. The rearrangement joins TRBV19 to TRBJ2-1, with D tentatively TRBD1 (6 bases). CDR1 and CDR2 (germline): LNHDA, SQIVND (reference sequence). The CDR3 loop spans 16 amino acids. Trimming shortened V by 6 bases and J by 0 bases, and 15 bases separated the two germline ends. As DNA, the CDR3 is TGTGCCAGTAGCCTCAGGGGCGGCCTCTCCTACAATGAGCAGTTCTTC. Its protein product is CASSLRGGLSYNEQFF.

The chain combines TRBV15 with TRBJ2-5; weak D call: TRBD2 (6 bases). V was cut by 3 bases and J by 2 bases, with 19 bases left in between. Germline CDR1 reads LNHNV; CDR2 reads YYDKDF (reference sequence). The CDR3 totals 17 residues. The CDR3 bases are TGTGCCACCAGCAGTGGGGCGAGGAGGGCCCGGCAAGAGACCCAGTACTTC. Encoded protein: CATSSGARRARQETQYF.